The TCR beta chain under discussion was sequenced for a study of identical twins. Whole-study results and caveats: A partial confounding effect on zero-insertion analyses could come from invariant MAIT and iNKT cells. Models came in too low on out-of-frame TCR alpha sharing in monozygotic twins. Where beta out-of-frame sequences were concerned, excess twin sharing was weaker.

TCRdb analysed the 5' RACE reads with MiXCR anew, one entry per CDR3 protein. Of some 1,600,000 distinct CDR3 sequences listed, around 29% are singletons. Remarks on this clonotype: Its cognate antigen is unknown.

The CDR3 is made up of 13 amino acids. Trimming shortened V by 3 bases and J by 0 bases, and 6 bases separated the two germline ends. Germline values: CDR1 DFQATT, CDR2 SNEGSKA (reference sequence). All of the donors were Caucasians in good health. Sample: cord blood. This rearrangement joins TRBV20-1 to TRBJ1-3; D ambiguous. The source is a newborn girl in good health. CDR3 sequence reads: CSARHSSGNTIYF. The CDR3 DNA is TGCAGTGCTAGGCACAGCTCTGGAAACACCATATATTTT.